Sequencing of this TCR beta chain was carried out in a study of T cell changes during pregnancy in multiple sclerosis (dated by TCRdb to between 2018 and 2020). Regarding the research as a whole: The study examined how the T cell repertoire changed over the course of pregnancy in women with multiple sclerosis.

Deletion took 3 bases off V and 0 bases off J, with a span of 12 bases between the germline ends. Including cysteine and phenylalanine, the CDR3 has 16 amino acids. Only the CDR3 part of the read is kept: 48 bases, read in frame from the first base. The germline V gene gives CDR1 as SGHAT and CDR2 as FQNNGV. With regard to this clone: Its specific antigen is unknown. The input lacks base qualities; no much larger clone sits a single base away.

The library was obtained by the immunoSEQ multiplex PCR assay. TCRdb carries this immuneACCESS record with in-frame sequences only. Its versions omit some clonotypes, under half of them owing to an unresolved V gene in the studies checked, with the rest unexplained. For this sample there are more than 65,000 clones; nearly 95% appear just once. The ten largest clones capture around 1% of the sample. The source material was peripheral blood, sampled in the second trimester of pregnancy. This TCR was sampled from a female donor with multiple sclerosis, enrolled in a pregnancy study. Rearrangement joined TRBV11-2 to TRBJ1-3; the D gene cannot be named for sure. The CDR3 region: CASSFASSGSGNTIYF. Read as DNA, the sequence is TGTGCCAGCAGCTTCGCTAGCTCCGGCTCTGGAAACACCATATATTTT.